This T cell receptor (beta chain) was sequenced in a study of response to subunit inactivated influenza vaccine. The CDR3 has 15 residues. Germline CDR1 and CDR2: MNHEY and SMNVEV (reference sequence). V lost 5 bases to trimming and J lost 4 bases, with 17 bases between them. General observations from the study: Only a handful of new T cells, the authors suggested, are recruited with each seasonal influenza vaccination.

A few counts support this clonotype. Its antigen is currently unknown. Each CDR3 protein is one row after TCRdb ran MiXCR on the RT-PCR reads. The repertoire includes about 500,000 distinct CDR3 sequences, more than 15% of them detected once, and about 3% sits in the top ten. This sequence joins TRBV27 and TRBJ1-2; no firm D call. Sequencing was performed on CD4+ T cells sorted from PBMCs, taken 23 to 25 months after vaccination. This TCR derives from a man aged 50-75 years who received an inactivated influenza vaccine. CDR3 region: CASSPQFRVTYGYTF. The CDR3 DNA reads as TGTGCCAGCAGTCCCCAGTTTAGGGTAACCTATGGCTACACCTTC.